The clone carrying this T cell receptor (beta chain) was counted at least ten times. The antigen is not known. Germline V gives CDR1 SGHRS, CDR2 YFSETQ. The CDR3 consists of 14 residues. Trimming took off 4 bases at V and 0 bases at J, with 9 bases between the two ends. The record originates from a study of regulatory T cells in long-lasting Graves disease. Notes on the study in general: TCR diversity in persistent Graves' patients was below that of newly diagnosed ones. Samples came from peripheral blood alone, without thyroid tissue.

Time point reported: newly diagnosed GD, antithyroid drugs for less than 3 months. RNA isolated from PBMCs was used to make the TCR library. Graves' disease diagnosis relied on American Thyroid Association guidelines. Arm-PCR with iRepertoire HTBI primers amplified the CDR3 regions for these TCR beta libraries. TCRdb passed the multiplex PCR reads through MiXCR, listing each CDR3 protein once. The data contain approximately 300,000 distinct CDR3 sequences, 15% to 20% of them seen just once; the ten biggest clones take up around 37%. The chain couples TRBV5-1 to TRBJ2-3; D unresolved. Material: peripheral blood mononuclear cells (PBMCs), obtained at new diagnosis, from a patient treated with antithyroid drugs. The receptor was derived from a female donor with Graves disease. CDR3: CASSPMSSTDTQYF. CDR3 in DNA: TGCGCCAGCAGCCCGATGTCTAGCACAGATACGCAGTATTTT.